These T cell receptor beta chains were read from a single sample in a study of blood T cell repertoires in COVID-19. Only in-frame clones appear in the TCRdb table, and some are missing; sequencing was by immunoSEQ multiplex PCR. Of tens of thousands of clones listed, 70% to 90% were seen once; the top ten hold approximately 19%. Sequenced: peripheral blood. The receptors were sampled from a human donor in a cohort sampled during active COVID-19. Each CDR3 is given with its conserved first and last residue. The D gene is left open where the match is weak. Clone size is not always given. Where it is, it says once, few, many or a class for expanded clones.

clone size: -; J gene: TRBJ2-1; V gene: TRBV5-4; D gene: TRBD2; CDR3 DNA: TGTGCCAGCAGCTTGGAGGGCGGGGGGGCCTACAATGAGCAGTTCTTC; CDR3 protein: CASSLEGGGAYNEQFF
clone size: -; J gene: TRBJ2-1; V gene: TRBV12-5; D gene: TRBD1; CDR3 DNA: TGTGCTAGTGGTCTATTCAAGGGGGCCGCCTCCGGCTATGAGCAGTTCTTC; CDR3 protein: CASGLFKGAASGYEQFF
clone size: -; J gene: TRBJ2-1; V gene: TRBV5-1; D gene: TRBD1; CDR3 DNA: TGCGCCAGCAGCTTGGATCCAGGGACAGGGTGGAATGAGCAGTTCTTC; CDR3 protein: CASSLDPGTGWNEQFF
clone size: -; J gene: TRBJ2-1; V gene: TRBV7-2; D gene: -; CDR3 DNA: TGTGCCAGCACCACTTCCCAACAGGGAGGGTACAATGAGCAGTTCTTC; CDR3 protein: CASTTSQQGGYNEQFF
clone size: -; J gene: TRBJ2-6; V gene: TRBV5-1; D gene: TRBD1; CDR3 DNA: TGCGCCAGCACCCGGCGCCCAGGACAGGGTGGGCTTGGGGCCAACGTCCTGACTTTC; CDR3 protein: CASTRRPGQGGLGANVLTF
clone size: -; J gene: TRBJ2-3; V gene: TRBV6-5; D gene: TRBD2; CDR3 DNA: TGTGCCAGCAGTTACCCCGGGGGGGGAGATACGCAGTATTTT; CDR3 protein: CASSYPGGGDTQYF
clone size: -; J gene: TRBJ2-3; V gene: TRBV6-5; D gene: TRBD2; CDR3 DNA: TGTGCCAGCAGGATCGGGGACTACACAGATACGCAGTATTTT; CDR3 protein: CASRIGDYTDTQYF
clone size: -; J gene: TRBJ2-2; V gene: TRBV2; D gene: TRBD2; CDR3 DNA: TGTGCCAGCACTTCTGGACTAGCGGGAGGTATTTTCGGGGAGCTGTTTTTT; CDR3 protein: CASTSGLAGGIFGELFF
clone size: -; J gene: TRBJ2-4; V gene: TRBV5-1; D gene: TRBD2; CDR3 DNA: TGCGCCAGCAGCGAATGGACTAGCGGGAAGCCCATGGAAGCACTAGGACCCAAAAACATTCAGTACTTC; CDR3 protein: CASSEWTSGKPMEALGPKNIQYF
clone size: -; J gene: TRBJ2-1; V gene: TRBV6-5; D gene: TRBD1; CDR3 DNA: TGTGCCAGCAGGACGGACAGGGGCCCCTACAATGAGCAGTTCTTC; CDR3 protein: CASRTDRGPYNEQFF
clone size: -; J gene: TRBJ1-5; V gene: TRBV27; D gene: -; CDR3 DNA: TGTGCCAGCAGCAATACCGCCACGGCCCAGCATTTT; CDR3 protein: CASSNTATAQHF
clone size: -; J gene: TRBJ1-2; V gene: TRBV18; D gene: -; CDR3 DNA: TGTGCCAGCTCACCCTCGGGAGGTGGCTACACCTTC; CDR3 protein: CASSPSGGGYTF
clone size: -; J gene: TRBJ2-3; V gene: TRBV28; D gene: -; CDR3 DNA: TGTGCCAGCAGGGGGAGTCACCGGGATACGCAGTATTTT; CDR3 protein: CASRGSHRDTQYF
clone size: once; J gene: TRBJ1-6; V gene: TRBV20-1; D gene: TRBD1; CDR3 DNA: TGCAGTGCTAGTCCCACCGGGACAGCGGGAGGTCCCCTCCACTTT; CDR3 protein: CSASPTGTAGGPLHF
clone size: -; J gene: TRBJ2-7; V gene: TRBV9; D gene: TRBD1; CDR3 DNA: TGTGCCAGCAGCGTATCGACAGGGGGGTACTACGAGCAGTACTTC; CDR3 protein: CASSVSTGGYYEQYF
clone size: -; J gene: TRBJ1-6; V gene: TRBV10-1; D gene: TRBD1; CDR3 DNA: TGCGCCAGCAGTCCGGGACAGAAAAATTCACCCCTCCACTTT; CDR3 protein: CASSPGQKNSPLHF
clone size: -; J gene: TRBJ1-4; V gene: TRBV2; D gene: -; CDR3 DNA: TGTGCCAGCAGTCGGGACGGGGGAGCAACTAATGAAAAACTGTTTTTT; CDR3 protein: CASSRDGGATNEKLFF
clone size: -; J gene: TRBJ2-3; V gene: TRBV12-5; D gene: TRBD2; CDR3 DNA: TGTGCTAGTGGTCCCCCTACTAGCGGGGGAAGAGGGGATACGCAGTATTTT; CDR3 protein: CASGPPTSGGRGDTQYF
clone size: -; J gene: TRBJ1-2; V gene: TRBV7-9; D gene: -; CDR3 DNA: TGTGCCAGCAGCTTAGGAGGGAACTATGGCTACACCTTC; CDR3 protein: CASSLGGNYGYTF
clone size: -; J gene: TRBJ1-6; V gene: TRBV2; D gene: TRBD1; CDR3 DNA: TGTGCCAGCAGTCCGGACAGGGGCTTGTATAATTCACCCCTCCACTTT; CDR3 protein: CASSPDRGLYNSPLHF
clone size: -; J gene: TRBJ2-6; V gene: TRBV18; D gene: TRBD2; CDR3 DNA: TGTGCCAGCTCACCGCGGGGGGCTGGGGCCAACGTCCTGACTTTC; CDR3 protein: CASSPRGAGANVLTF
clone size: -; J gene: TRBJ1-4; V gene: TRBV2; D gene: -; CDR3 DNA: TGTGCCAGCCTTGCGGCAGATCATAATGAAAAACTGTTTTTT; CDR3 protein: CASLAADHNEKLFF
clone size: once; J gene: TRBJ1-2; V gene: TRBV2; D gene: -; CDR3 DNA: TGTGCCAGCAAGGCAGGGGCCGCTGGCTACACCTTC; CDR3 protein: CASKAGAAGYTF
clone size: -; J gene: TRBJ1-4; V gene: TRBV5-1; D gene: -; CDR3 DNA: TGCGCCAGCACTCCAGGGTTTAGGACTAATGAAAAACTGTTTTTT; CDR3 protein: CASTPGFRTNEKLFF
clone size: -; J gene: TRBJ1-5; V gene: TRBV11-3; D gene: -; CDR3 DNA: TGTGCCAGCAGCTCGGCTGGGAACAGGCTGTACCATCAAGATCAGCCCCAGCATTTT; CDR3 protein: CASSSAGNRLYHQDQPQHF
clone size: once; J gene: TRBJ1-1; V gene: TRBV10-2; D gene: TRBD1; CDR3 DNA: TGCGCCAGCAGGGACGAGGGGGCAAGGACTGAAGCTTTCTTT; CDR3 protein: CASRDEGARTEAFF
clone size: -; J gene: TRBJ2-2; V gene: TRBV18; D gene: -; CDR3 DNA: TGTGCCAGCTCACTTTCGACAGCCGGGCCCGGGGAGCTGTTTTTT; CDR3 protein: CASSLSTAGPGELFF
clone size: -; J gene: TRBJ2-3; V gene: TRBV2; D gene: TRBD1; CDR3 DNA: TGTGCCAGCAAGAGGGACAGGGGGCCAGATACGCAGTATTTT; CDR3 protein: CASKRDRGPDTQYF
clone size: -; J gene: TRBJ1-1; V gene: TRBV5-1; D gene: -; CDR3 DNA: TGCGCCAGCAGCCCCCGGACTGATAACACTGAAGCTTTCTTT; CDR3 protein: CASSPRTDNTEAFF
clone size: -; J gene: TRBJ1-4; V gene: TRBV4-1; D gene: TRBD1; CDR3 DNA: TGCGCCAGCAGCCACGACTTACAGGGGACGAGGGGCGAAAAACTGTTTTTT; CDR3 protein: CASSHDLQGTRGEKLFF
clone size: -; J gene: TRBJ1-2; V gene: TRBV20-1; D gene: -; CDR3 DNA: TGCAGTGCTAGTGGCCAGAACTATGGCTACACCTTC; CDR3 protein: CSASGQNYGYTF
clone size: -; J gene: TRBJ2-5; V gene: TRBV4-1; D gene: -; CDR3 DNA: TGCGCCAGCAGCCAAGAAGACAGAATGGAGACCCAGTACTTC; CDR3 protein: CASSQEDRMETQYF
clone size: -; J gene: TRBJ2-5; V gene: TRBV21-1; D gene: -; CDR3 DNA: TGTGCCAGCAGCAAAGATAGGGGGGAGACCCAGTACTTC; CDR3 protein: CASSKDRGETQYF
clone size: -; J gene: TRBJ1-2; V gene: TRBV5-4; D gene: -; CDR3 DNA: TGTGCCAGCTGGGCAGGGGTGGACCACTATGGCTACACCTTC; CDR3 protein: CASWAGVDHYGYTF
clone size: -; J gene: TRBJ1-1; V gene: TRBV28; D gene: TRBD1; CDR3 DNA: TGTGCCAGCAGTGAGGCAGGGGGACGGGTCACTGAAGCTTTCTTT; CDR3 protein: CASSEAGGRVTEAFF
clone size: few; J gene: TRBJ1-2; V gene: TRBV10-3; D gene: TRBD1; CDR3 DNA: TGTGCCATCAGCGAACCGACAGGGAAGGATGGCTACACCTTC; CDR3 protein: CAISEPTGKDGYTF
clone size: -; J gene: TRBJ1-6; V gene: TRBV5-6; D gene: TRBD1; CDR3 DNA: TGTGCCAGCAGCCCGACAGGGCGAAATTCACCCCTCCACTTT; CDR3 protein: CASSPTGRNSPLHF
clone size: -; J gene: TRBJ1-1; V gene: TRBV30; D gene: -; CDR3 DNA: TGTGCCTGGATCTTGGGGGGGAACACTGAAGCTTTCTTT; CDR3 protein: CAWILGGNTEAFF
clone size: -; J gene: TRBJ1-4; V gene: TRBV5-1; D gene: -; CDR3 DNA: TGCGCCAGCAGCCCGTCGGGGGCAACTAATGAAAAACTGTTTTTT; CDR3 protein: CASSPSGATNEKLFF
clone size: -; J gene: TRBJ1-4; V gene: TRBV28; D gene: -; CDR3 DNA: TGTGCCAGCAGTTTAGGAGGGCGTCGGGAAAAACTGTTTTTT; CDR3 protein: CASSLGGRREKLFF
clone size: few; J gene: TRBJ2-7; V gene: TRBV3-1/TRBV3-2; D gene: TRBD2; CDR3 DNA: TGTGCCAGCAGCCATGGGACTAGCGGGAGTCGGCCCTACGAGCAGTACTTC; CDR3 protein: CASSHGTSGSRPYEQYF
clone size: few; J gene: TRBJ1-3; V gene: TRBV7-2; D gene: -; CDR3 DNA: TGTGCCAGCAGCTTAGGCACAGACTCTGGAAACACCATATATTTT; CDR3 protein: CASSLGTDSGNTIYF
clone size: -; J gene: TRBJ1-1; V gene: TRBV6-5; D gene: -; CDR3 DNA: TGTGCCAGCAGTTACGCGGGGGCGAACACTGAAGCTTTCTTT; CDR3 protein: CASSYAGANTEAFF
clone size: -; J gene: TRBJ2-3; V gene: TRBV7-8; D gene: -; CDR3 DNA: TGTGCCAGCAGCTTAGGACAGATTCAGTCGGATACGCAGTATTTT; CDR3 protein: CASSLGQIQSDTQYF
clone size: -; J gene: TRBJ2-5; V gene: TRBV7-2; D gene: -; CDR3 DNA: TGTGCCAGCAGCTTTCATGAGACCCAGTACTTC; CDR3 protein: CASSFHETQYF
clone size: -; J gene: TRBJ2-1; V gene: TRBV9; D gene: -; CDR3 DNA: TGTGCCAGCAGCGTAGGCGGGTCGACTTCCTACAATGAGCAGTTCTTC; CDR3 protein: CASSVGGSTSYNEQFF
clone size: -; J gene: TRBJ1-4; V gene: TRBV6-5; D gene: -; CDR3 DNA: TGTGCCAGCAGTTCCCAGGGTCTAACTAATGAAAAACTGTTTTTT; CDR3 protein: CASSSQGLTNEKLFF
clone size: -; J gene: TRBJ1-2; V gene: TRBV3-1/TRBV3-2; D gene: TRBD1; CDR3 DNA: TGTGCCAGCAGCCCCGCGGGGACAGGTACAGGGGGCTACACCTTC; CDR3 protein: CASSPAGTGTGGYTF
clone size: few; J gene: TRBJ1-1; V gene: TRBV7-8; D gene: -; CDR3 DNA: TGTGCCAGCAGCTCCACAGTGAACACTGAAGCTTTCTTT; CDR3 protein: CASSSTVNTEAFF
clone size: -; J gene: TRBJ2-1; V gene: TRBV12-5; D gene: TRBD1; CDR3 DNA: TGTGCTAGTGCTTTAACAGGGGTCGAGCAGTTCTTC; CDR3 protein: CASALTGVEQFF
clone size: -; J gene: TRBJ1-3; V gene: TRBV6-5; D gene: -; CDR3 DNA: TGTGCCAGCAGTTACGCGAACTCACCTGGAAACACCATATATTTT; CDR3 protein: CASSYANSPGNTIYF
clone size: -; J gene: TRBJ2-1; V gene: TRBV13; D gene: -; CDR3 DNA: TGTGCCAGCAGCTTAGAAGTAGCGAGATACAATGAGCAGTTCTTC; CDR3 protein: CASSLEVARYNEQFF
clone size: -; J gene: TRBJ1-5; V gene: TRBV7-2; D gene: -; CDR3 DNA: TGTGCCAGCAGCTTAGGCAGGGTACAGCCCCAGCATTTT; CDR3 protein: CASSLGRVQPQHF